The sequence of this T cell receptor beta chain was determined in a study of T-cell memory formation after mild COVID-19. Study-level information: Largely, the TCR clusters proved donor specific. Study observations and caveats: CD4+ contracting clones were found mainly in CM and EM, and CD8+ ones in EMRA. The pre-infection memory compartment contained some responding clones, suggesting cross-reactive memory joined. Clones contracting day 15 to 85 were balanced CD4/CD8; later expanders leaned CD4+.

This clonotype has just a few counts. Its specificity is not known. CDR3 length equals 14 residues. The V gene's germline CDR1 is LNHDA and CDR2 SQIVND (reference sequence). V was clipped by 4 bases and J by 7 bases; unmatched bases: 5. MiXCR, applied by TCRdb to the 5' RACE reads, yields one record per CDR3 protein. Of approximately 300,000 distinct CDR3 sequences in the sample, just under 20% were seen once. The chain uses TRBV19 and TRBJ1-5, with 9 bases fitting TRBD1. This sequence was found in a man aged 18 to 30 who had mild COVID-19 (a few samples of this study predate the infection). Cell type and time point are not known. The material sequenced was PBMCs or a T cell subset sorted from them (not recorded which). CDR3 nucleotides: TGTGCCAGTAGTACCACAGGGGGCGACCAGCCCCAGCATTTT. This sequence encodes CASSTTGGDQPQHF.